A selection of T cell receptor beta chains follows, all from one sample in a study of TIL therapy for anti-PD-1-resistant metastatic lung cancer. Produced via immunoSEQ multiplex PCR; TCRdb's table is partial and in-frame only. The sample lists tens of thousands of clones; approximately 83% were seen once. Source: blood, taken at baseline. Receptors were obtained from a person between 25 and 79 years old with non-small cell lung cancer. CDR3s include the opening cysteine and the closing phenylalanine or tryptophan. A D gene is named only where the DNA matches it firmly. Part of the rows lack a size; the others show once, few, many or a class for expanded clones.

j_gene	d_gene	abundance	v_gene	len	CDR3aa	CDR3nt
TRBJ2-5	TRBD1	.	TRBV9	18	CASSVAVGTGGFQETQYF	TGTGCCAGCAGCGTAGCCGTCGGGACAGGGGGCTTCCAAGAGACCCAGTACTTC
TRBJ2-2	TRBD1	.	TRBV7-8	15	CASSPGTGQGGELFF	TGTGCCAGCAGCCCCGGGACAGGGCAGGGCGGGGAGCTGTTTTTT
TRBJ2-1	TRBD1	.	TRBV11-2	13	CASSQGQGRRQFF	TGTGCCAGCAGCCAGGGACAGGGGAGAAGGCAGTTCTTC
TRBJ1-5	.	.	TRBV28	12	CASRESNQPQHF	TGTGCCAGCAGAGAGAGCAATCAGCCCCAGCATTTT
TRBJ1-6	.	.	TRBV27	15	CASSPYFGADSPLHF	TGTGCCAGCAGTCCGTATTTTGGGGCGGATTCACCCCTCCACTTT
TRBJ1-5	.	.	TRBV21-1	18	CASSPRDTLWDSNQPQHF	TGTGCCAGCAGCCCGCGGGACACCCTTTGGGATAGCAATCAGCCCCAGCATTTT
TRBJ1-2	.	.	TRBV29-1	14	CSVEDRSKNYGYTF	TGCAGCGTTGAAGATCGTTCCAAAAACTATGGCTACACCTTC
TRBJ2-5	TRBD2	once	TRBV3-1/TRBV3-2	15	CASSHLAGGLETQYF	TGTGCCAGCAGCCACTTAGCGGGAGGGCTGGAGACCCAGTACTTC
TRBJ1-5	TRBD1	.	TRBV19	14	CASSTDRARQPQHF	TGTGCCAGTAGTACGGACAGGGCAAGACAGCCCCAGCATTTT
TRBJ1-2	.	.	TRBV19	22	CASSSPVGVWFTPRPRDYGYTF	TGTGCCAGTAGTAGTCCTGTGGGGGTGTGGTTCACTCCCCGACCCAGGGACTATGGCTACACCTTC
TRBJ1-2	TRBD1	.	TRBV7-9	18	CASSLALIRDRGGYGYTF	TGTGCCAGCAGCTTAGCGCTAATCCGGGACAGAGGTGGCTATGGCTACACCTTC
TRBJ2-1	.	.	TRBV6-2/TRBV6-3	14	CASSYSSFYNEQFF	TGTGCCAGCAGTTACTCTAGCTTCTACAATGAGCAGTTCTTC
TRBJ2-1	.	.	TRBV5-1	13	CASSPGEGNEQFF	TGCGCCAGCAGCCCGGGGGAAGGGAATGAGCAGTTCTTC
TRBJ2-7	TRBD2	.	TRBV5-1	15	CASTEVAGLSYEQYF	TGCGCCAGCACCGAGGTAGCGGGACTATCCTACGAGCAGTACTTC
TRBJ2-7	.	.	TRBV2	14	CASSGAQAIYEQYF	TGTGCCAGCAGTGGTGCGCAGGCGATCTACGAGCAGTACTTC
TRBJ1-2	.	once	TRBV21-1	14	CASSLQGVSYGYTF	TGTGCCAGCAGTTTACAGGGGGTGAGTTATGGCTACACCTTC
TRBJ2-5	.	once	TRBV28	13	CASSLLGGWTQYF	TGTGCCAGCAGTTTATTAGGCGGTTGGACCCAGTACTTC
TRBJ2-5	.	.	TRBV7-9	15	CASSWTALPQETQYF	TGTGCCAGCAGCTGGACAGCTCTCCCTCAAGAGACCCAGTACTTC
TRBJ2-1	.	.	TRBV27	13	CASSFLGVNEQFF	TGTGCCAGCAGTTTTTTGGGGGTAAATGAGCAGTTCTTC
TRBJ2-5	TRBD1	.	TRBV29-1	12	CSARDSKETQYF	TGCAGCGCCCGGGACAGTAAAGAGACCCAGTACTTC
TRBJ1-1	.	.	TRBV6-5	14	CASSLEYKDTEAFF	TGTGCCAGCAGTCTCGAGTACAAAGATACTGAAGCTTTCTTT
TRBJ2-2	.	.	TRBV18	13	CASSPRNTGELFF	TGTGCCAGCTCACCCAGGAACACCGGGGAGCTGTTTTTT
TRBJ2-3	TRBD2	.	TRBV5-1	15	CASSLDSGGADTQYF	TGCGCCAGCAGCTTGGATAGCGGGGGGGCGGATACGCAGTATTTT
TRBJ2-7	.	.	TRBV5-1	12	CARSSAGCEQYF	TGCGCCAGGAGTAGTGCGGGGTGCGAGCAGTACTTC
TRBJ2-3	.	.	TRBV20-1	11	CSVPRLNTQYF	TGCAGTGTTCCTCGTTTGAATACGCAGTATTTT
TRBJ2-3	TRBD2	.	TRBV6-4	15	CASSVNGGSTDTQYF	TGTGCCAGCAGTGTCAACGGGGGGAGCACAGATACGCAGTATTTT
TRBJ1-2	TRBD1	.	TRBV7-2	17	CASSLVYTPGQGEGYTF	TGTGCCAGCAGCTTAGTTTACACCCCGGGACAGGGGGAGGGCTACACCTTC
TRBJ1-3	.	once	TRBV4-1	15	CASSQEDGSGNTIYF	TGCGCCAGCAGCCAAGAGGACGGCTCTGGAAACACCATATATTTT
TRBJ2-5	TRBD2	.	TRBV2	13	CASSEGGGRAQYF	TGTGCCAGCAGTGAAGGAGGAGGGAGGGCCCAGTACTTC
TRBJ2-7	.	.	TRBV7-2	15	CASSLEGGKASEQYF	TGTGCCAGCAGCTTAGAAGGCGGGAAGGCCTCCGAGCAGTACTTC
TRBJ1-2	.	.	TRBV14	13	CASSQEDGYGYTF	TGTGCCAGCAGCCAAGAAGATGGCTATGGCTACACCTTC
TRBJ2-7	TRBD2	once	TRBV6-2/TRBV6-3	16	CASSYPLGLGIEEQYF	TGTGCCAGCAGTTACCCCTTGGGACTAGGGATTGAAGAGCAGTACTTC
TRBJ1-4	TRBD1	.	TRBV27	15	CASSGGTGRDEKLFF	TGTGCCAGCAGTGGTGGGACAGGGAGAGATGAAAAACTGTTTTTT
TRBJ2-5	.	once	TRBV5-1	15	CASSLASIYQETQYF	TGCGCCAGCAGCTTGGCTTCCATATACCAAGAGACCCAGTACTTC
TRBJ2-5	.	.	TRBV12-3/TRBV12-4	13	CASRRQYQETQYF	TGTGCCAGCAGGCGCCAGTACCAAGAGACCCAGTACTTC
TRBJ2-3	TRBD2	.	TRBV11-2	16	CASSLEWRGGTDTQYF	TGTGCCAGCAGCTTAGAGTGGCGGGGGGGCACAGATACGCAGTATTTT
TRBJ1-1	.	few	TRBV28	15	CASSLPAGVYTEAFF	TGTGCCAGCAGTTTACCCGCAGGGGTCTACACTGAAGCTTTCTTT
TRBJ1-5	TRBD1	.	TRBV19	18	CASSMRDSPAYSNQPQHF	TGTGCCAGTAGTATGCGGGACAGCCCCGCCTATAGCAATCAGCCCCAGCATTTT
TRBJ1-4	TRBD1	.	TRBV24-1	17	CATSDPRQGRTNEKLFF	TGTGCCACCAGTGACCCACGACAGGGGAGAACTAATGAAAAACTGTTTTTT
TRBJ2-1	TRBD1	.	TRBV30	12	CAWTLTGTEQFF	TGTGCCTGGACCCTGACAGGGACTGAGCAGTTCTTC
TRBJ1-1	TRBD1	.	TRBV7-9	16	CASSLGSTGFTTEAFF	TGTGCCAGCAGCTTAGGTTCGACAGGGTTTACCACTGAAGCTTTCTTT
TRBJ1-1	.	.	TRBV19	13	CASSRQVNTEAFF	TGTGCCAGTAGTAGGCAGGTGAACACTGAAGCTTTCTTT